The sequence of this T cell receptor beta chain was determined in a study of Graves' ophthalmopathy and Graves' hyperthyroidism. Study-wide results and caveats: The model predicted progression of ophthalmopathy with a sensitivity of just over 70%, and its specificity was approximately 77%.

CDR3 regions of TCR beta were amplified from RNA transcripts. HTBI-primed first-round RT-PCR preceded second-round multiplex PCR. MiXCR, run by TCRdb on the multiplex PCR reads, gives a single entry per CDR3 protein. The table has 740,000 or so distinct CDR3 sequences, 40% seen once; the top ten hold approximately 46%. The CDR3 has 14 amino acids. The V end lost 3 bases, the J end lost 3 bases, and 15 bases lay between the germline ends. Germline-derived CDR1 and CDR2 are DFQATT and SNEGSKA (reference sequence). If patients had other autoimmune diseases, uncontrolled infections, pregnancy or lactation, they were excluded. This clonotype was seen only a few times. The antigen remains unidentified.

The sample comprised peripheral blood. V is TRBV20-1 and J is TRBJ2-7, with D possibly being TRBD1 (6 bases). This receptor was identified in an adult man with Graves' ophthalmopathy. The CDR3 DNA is TGCAGTGCTAGTCGCCACAGGGAGCTCTACGAGCAGTACTTC. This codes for CSASRHRELYEQYF.